This TCR beta chain was retrieved from a study of T cell changes during pregnancy in multiple sclerosis. V lost 6 bases and J lost 2; bases outside the gene matches: 9. CDR3 length equals 15 residues. Germline V gene data show CDR1 as SGHTA and CDR2 as FQGTGA. Produced via immunoSEQ multiplex PCR; TCRdb's table is partial and in-frame only. The sample holds roughly 73,000 clones; just over 90% are singletons and the top ten take over 2%. The chain carries TRBV7-3 and TRBJ2-7; 8 positions match TRBD2. This sample comprised peripheral blood, obtained in the second trimester of pregnancy. The receptor was derived from a female donor in good health, enrolled as a control in a pregnancy study. The CDR3: CASSPSGGGTYEQYF. In DNA, the CDR3 is TGTGCCAGCAGTCCCTCCGGGGGGGGGACCTACGAGCAGTACTTC.